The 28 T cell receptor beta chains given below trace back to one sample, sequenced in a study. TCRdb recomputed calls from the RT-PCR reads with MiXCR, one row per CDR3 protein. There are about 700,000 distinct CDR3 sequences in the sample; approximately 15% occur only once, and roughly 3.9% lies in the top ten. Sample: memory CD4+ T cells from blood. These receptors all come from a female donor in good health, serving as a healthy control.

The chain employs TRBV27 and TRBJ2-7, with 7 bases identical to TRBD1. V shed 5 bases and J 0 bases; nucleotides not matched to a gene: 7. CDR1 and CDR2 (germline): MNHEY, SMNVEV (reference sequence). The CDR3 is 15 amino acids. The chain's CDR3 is CASSLSTGFSYEQYF. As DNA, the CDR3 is TGTGCCAGCAGTCTTTCGACAGGGTTCTCCTACGAGCAGTACTTC.

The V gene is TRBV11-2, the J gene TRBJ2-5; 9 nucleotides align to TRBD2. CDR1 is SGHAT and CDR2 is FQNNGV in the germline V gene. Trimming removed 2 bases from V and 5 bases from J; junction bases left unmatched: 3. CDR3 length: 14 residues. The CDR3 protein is CASSLISGRETQYF. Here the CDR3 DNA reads TGTGCCAGCAGCTTAATCAGCGGGAGGGAGACCCAGTACTTC. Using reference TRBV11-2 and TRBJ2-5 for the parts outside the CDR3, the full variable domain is EAGVAQSPRYKIIEKRQSVAFWCNPISGHATLYWYQQILGQGPKLLIQFQNNGVVDDSQLPKDRFSAERLKGVDSTLKIQPAKLEDSAVYLCASSLISGRETQYFGPGTRLLVL.

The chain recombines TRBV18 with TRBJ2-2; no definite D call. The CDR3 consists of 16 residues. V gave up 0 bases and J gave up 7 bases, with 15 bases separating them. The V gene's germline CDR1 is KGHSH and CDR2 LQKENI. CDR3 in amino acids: CASSPPLSPFGGELFF. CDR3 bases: TGTGCCAGCTCACCACCCTTGTCCCCTTTCGGCGGGGAGCTGTTTTTT. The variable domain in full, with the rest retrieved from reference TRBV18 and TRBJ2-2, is NAGVMQNPRHLVRRRGQEARLRCSPMKGHSHVYWYRQLPEEGLKFMVYLQKENIIDESGMPKERFSAEFPKEGPSILRIQQVVRGDSAAYFCASSPPLSPFGGELFFGEGSRLTVL.

CDR3 region: CASSQVNTGGEQFF. The CDR3 DNA follows: TGTGCCAGCAGCCAAGTCAACACAGGGGGTGAGCAGTTCTTC. The chain uses TRBV3-1 and TRBJ2-1; 8 positions match TRBD1. CDR3 length equals 14 residues. V gave up 1 base and J gave up 9 bases; unmatched junction bases: 5. In germline, CDR1 is LGHDT, CDR2 YNNKEL (reference sequence).

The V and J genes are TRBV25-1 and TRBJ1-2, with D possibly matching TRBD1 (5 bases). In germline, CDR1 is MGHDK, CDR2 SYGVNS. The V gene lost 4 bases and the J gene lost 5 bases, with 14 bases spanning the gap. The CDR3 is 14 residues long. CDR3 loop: CASSGHRDPYGYTF. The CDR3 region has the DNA TGTGCCAGCAGTGGACACCGGGACCCATATGGCTACACCTTC.

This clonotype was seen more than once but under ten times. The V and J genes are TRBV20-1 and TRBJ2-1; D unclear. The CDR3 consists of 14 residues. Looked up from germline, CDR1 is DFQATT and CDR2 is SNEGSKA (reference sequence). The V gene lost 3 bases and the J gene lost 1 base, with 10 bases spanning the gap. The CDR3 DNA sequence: TGCAGTGCTAGCGGGCTATGGTCCTACAATGAGCAGTTCTTC. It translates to CSASGLWSYNEQFF.

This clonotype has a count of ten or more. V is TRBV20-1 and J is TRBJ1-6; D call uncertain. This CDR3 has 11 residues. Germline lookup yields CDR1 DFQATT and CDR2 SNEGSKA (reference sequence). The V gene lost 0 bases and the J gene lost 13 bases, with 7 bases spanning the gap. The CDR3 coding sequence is TGCAGTGCTAGAGATATTCGGCCCCTCCACTTT. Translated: CSARDIRPLHF.

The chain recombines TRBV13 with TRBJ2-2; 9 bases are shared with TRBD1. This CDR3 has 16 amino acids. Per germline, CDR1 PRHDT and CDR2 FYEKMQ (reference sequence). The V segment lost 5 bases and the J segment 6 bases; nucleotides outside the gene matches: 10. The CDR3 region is CASSPPGQGRAGELFF. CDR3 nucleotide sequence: TGTGCCAGCAGCCCCCCGGGACAGGGACGCGCCGGGGAGCTGTTTTTT. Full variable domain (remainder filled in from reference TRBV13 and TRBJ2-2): AAGVIQSPRHLIKEKRETATLKCYPIPRHDTVYWYQQGPGQDPQFLISFYEKMQSDKGSIPDRFSAQQFSDYHSELNMSSLELGDSALYFCASSPPGQGRAGELFFGEGSRLTVL.

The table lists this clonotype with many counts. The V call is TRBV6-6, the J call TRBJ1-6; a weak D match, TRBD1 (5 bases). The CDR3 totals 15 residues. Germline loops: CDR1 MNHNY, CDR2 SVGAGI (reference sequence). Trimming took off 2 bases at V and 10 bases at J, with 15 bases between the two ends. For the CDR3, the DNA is TGTGCCAGCAGTTACAGCTTCCAGGGTGACTCACCCCTCCACTTT. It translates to CASSYSFQGDSPLHF.

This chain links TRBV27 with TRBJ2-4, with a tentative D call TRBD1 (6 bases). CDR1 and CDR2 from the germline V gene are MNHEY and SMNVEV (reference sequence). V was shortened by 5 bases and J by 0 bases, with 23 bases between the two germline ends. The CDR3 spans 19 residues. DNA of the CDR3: TGTGCCAGCAGTCCGACCCCCCCTGACAGGAGACTAGCCAAAAACATTCAGTACTTC. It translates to CASSPTPPDRRLAKNIQYF.

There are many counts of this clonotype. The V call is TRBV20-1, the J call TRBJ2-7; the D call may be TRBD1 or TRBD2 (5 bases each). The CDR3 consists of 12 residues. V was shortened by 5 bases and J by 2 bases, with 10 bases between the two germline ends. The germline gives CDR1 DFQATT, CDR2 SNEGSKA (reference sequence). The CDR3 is CSARDVAYEQYF. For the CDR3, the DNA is TGCAGTGCTCGGGACGTAGCCTACGAGCAGTACTTC.

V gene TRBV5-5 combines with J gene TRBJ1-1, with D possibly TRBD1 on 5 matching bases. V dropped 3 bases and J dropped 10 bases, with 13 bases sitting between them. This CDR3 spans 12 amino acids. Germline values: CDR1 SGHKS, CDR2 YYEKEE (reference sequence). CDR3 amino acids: CASSWGFYGAFF. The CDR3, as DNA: TGTGCCAGCAGCTGGGGGTTTTATGGAGCTTTCTTT.

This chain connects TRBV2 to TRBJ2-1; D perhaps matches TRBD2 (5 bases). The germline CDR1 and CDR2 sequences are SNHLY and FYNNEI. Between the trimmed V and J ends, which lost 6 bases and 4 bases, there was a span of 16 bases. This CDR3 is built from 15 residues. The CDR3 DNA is TGTGCCAGCAGCGACCCTACTGAGGGTTACAATGAGCAGTTCTTC. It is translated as CASSDPTEGYNEQFF.

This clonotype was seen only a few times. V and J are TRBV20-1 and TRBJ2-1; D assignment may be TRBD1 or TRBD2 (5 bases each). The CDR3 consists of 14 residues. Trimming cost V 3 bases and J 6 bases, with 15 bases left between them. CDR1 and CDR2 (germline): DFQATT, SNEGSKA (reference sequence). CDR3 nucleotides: TGCAGTGCTAGTTGGTCTAGGGACGCCAATGAGCAGTTCTTC. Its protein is CSASWSRDANEQFF.

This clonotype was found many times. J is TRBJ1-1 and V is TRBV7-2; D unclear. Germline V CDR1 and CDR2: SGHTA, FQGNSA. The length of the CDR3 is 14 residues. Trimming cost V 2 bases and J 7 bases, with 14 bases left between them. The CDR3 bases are TGTGCCAGCAGCTTATACACAAGCGCGGGTGAAGCTTTCTTT. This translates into CASSLYTSAGEAFF.

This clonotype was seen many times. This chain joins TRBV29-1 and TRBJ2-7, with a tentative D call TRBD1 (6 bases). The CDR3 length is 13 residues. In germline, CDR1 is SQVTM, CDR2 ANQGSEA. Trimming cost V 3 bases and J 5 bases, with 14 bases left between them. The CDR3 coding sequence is TGCAGCGTTGAGAGGGCAGGGGTCCACGAGCAGTACTTC. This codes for CSVERAGVHEQYF.

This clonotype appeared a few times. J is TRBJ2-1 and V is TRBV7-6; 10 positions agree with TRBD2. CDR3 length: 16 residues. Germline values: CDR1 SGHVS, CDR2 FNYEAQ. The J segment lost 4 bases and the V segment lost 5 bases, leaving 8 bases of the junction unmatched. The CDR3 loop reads CASSVGLAVLYNEQFF. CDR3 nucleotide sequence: TGTGCCAGCAGCGTCGGACTAGCGGTACTATACAATGAGCAGTTCTTC.

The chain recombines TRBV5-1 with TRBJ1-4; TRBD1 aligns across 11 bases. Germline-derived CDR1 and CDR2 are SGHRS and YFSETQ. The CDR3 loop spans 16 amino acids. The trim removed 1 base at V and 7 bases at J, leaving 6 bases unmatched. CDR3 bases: TGCGCCAGCAGCTTGTCGGGACAGGGGGGTGGTGAAAAACTGTTTTTT. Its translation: CASSLSGQGGGEKLFF.

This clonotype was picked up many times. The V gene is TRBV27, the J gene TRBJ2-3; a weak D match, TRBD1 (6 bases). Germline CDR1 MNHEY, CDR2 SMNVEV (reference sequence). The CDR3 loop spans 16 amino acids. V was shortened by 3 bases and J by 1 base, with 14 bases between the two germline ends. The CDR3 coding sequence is TGTGCCAGCAGTTTCGGGGCACGGACAGGCACAGATACGCAGTATTTT. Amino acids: CASSFGARTGTDTQYF.

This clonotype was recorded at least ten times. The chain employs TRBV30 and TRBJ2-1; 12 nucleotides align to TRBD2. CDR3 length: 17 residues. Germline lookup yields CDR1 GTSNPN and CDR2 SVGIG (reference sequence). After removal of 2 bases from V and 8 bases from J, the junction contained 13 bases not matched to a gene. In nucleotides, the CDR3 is TGTGCCTGGAGTCTCGGACTAGCGGGGCCGAGTAGCGATGAGCAGTTCTTC. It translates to CAWSLGLAGPSSDEQFF.

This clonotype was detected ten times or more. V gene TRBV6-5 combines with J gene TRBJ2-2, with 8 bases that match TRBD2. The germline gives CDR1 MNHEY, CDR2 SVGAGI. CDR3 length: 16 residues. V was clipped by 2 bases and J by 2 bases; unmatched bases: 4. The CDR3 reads CASSYPSGSNTGELFF. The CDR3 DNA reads TGTGCCAGCAGTTACCCCAGCGGGAGTAACACCGGGGAGCTGTTTTTT.

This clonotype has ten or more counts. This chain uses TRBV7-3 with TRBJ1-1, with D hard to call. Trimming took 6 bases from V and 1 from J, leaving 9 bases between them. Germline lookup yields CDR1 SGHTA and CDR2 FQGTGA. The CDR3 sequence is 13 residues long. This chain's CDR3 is CASRLDGNTEAFF. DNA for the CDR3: TGTGCCAGCAGACTAGACGGGAACACTGAAGCTTTCTTT.

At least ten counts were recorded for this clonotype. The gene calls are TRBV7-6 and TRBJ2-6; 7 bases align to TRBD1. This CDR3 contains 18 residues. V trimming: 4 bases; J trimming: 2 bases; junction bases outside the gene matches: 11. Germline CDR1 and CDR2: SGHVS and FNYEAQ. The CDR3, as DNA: TGTGCCAGCAGCTATGGTTCAGGGGGAAACCCTGGGGCCAACGTCCTGACTTTC. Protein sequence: CASSYGSGGNPGANVLTF. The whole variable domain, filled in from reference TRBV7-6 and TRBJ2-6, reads GAGVSQSPRYKVTKRGQDVALRCDPISGHVSLYWYRQALGQGPEFLTYFNYEAQQDKSGLPNDRFSAERPEGSISTLTIQRTEQRDSAMYRCASSYGSGGNPGANVLTFGAGSRLTVL.

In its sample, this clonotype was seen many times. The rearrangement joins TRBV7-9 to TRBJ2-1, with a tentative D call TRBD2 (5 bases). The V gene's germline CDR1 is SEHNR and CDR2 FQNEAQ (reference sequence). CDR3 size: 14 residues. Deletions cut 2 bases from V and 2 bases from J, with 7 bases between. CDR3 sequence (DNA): TGTGCCAGCAGCTTAAGTAGCGCCTACAATGAGCAGTTCTTC. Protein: CASSLSSAYNEQFF.

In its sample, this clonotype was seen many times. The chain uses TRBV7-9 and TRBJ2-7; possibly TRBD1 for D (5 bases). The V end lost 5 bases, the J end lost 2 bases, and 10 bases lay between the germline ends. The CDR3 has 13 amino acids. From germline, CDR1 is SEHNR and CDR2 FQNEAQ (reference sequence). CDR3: CASSPDTPYEQYF. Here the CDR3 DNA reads TGTGCCAGCAGCCCGGACACCCCCTACGAGCAGTACTTC.

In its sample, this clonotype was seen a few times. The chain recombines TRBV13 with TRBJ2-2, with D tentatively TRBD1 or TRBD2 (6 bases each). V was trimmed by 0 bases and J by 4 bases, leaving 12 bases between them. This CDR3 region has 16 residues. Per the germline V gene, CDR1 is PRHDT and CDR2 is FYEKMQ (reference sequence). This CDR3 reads CASSLGGGGTTGELFF. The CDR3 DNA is TGTGCCAGCAGCTTAGGAGGAGGGGGTACCACCGGGGAGCTGTTTTTT.

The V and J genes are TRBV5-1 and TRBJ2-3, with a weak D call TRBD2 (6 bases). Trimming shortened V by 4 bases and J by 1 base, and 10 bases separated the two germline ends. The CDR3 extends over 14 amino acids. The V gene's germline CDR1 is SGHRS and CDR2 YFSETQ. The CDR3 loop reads CASSTGSGTDTQYF. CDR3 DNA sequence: TGCGCCAGCAGCACCGGGAGCGGCACAGATACGCAGTATTTT. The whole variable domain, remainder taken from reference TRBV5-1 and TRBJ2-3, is KAGVTQTPRYLIKTRGQQVTLSCSPISGHRSVSWYQQTPGQGLQFLFEYFSETQRNKGNFPGRFSGRQFSNSRSEMNVSTLELGDSALYLCASSTGSGTDTQYFGPGTRLTVL.

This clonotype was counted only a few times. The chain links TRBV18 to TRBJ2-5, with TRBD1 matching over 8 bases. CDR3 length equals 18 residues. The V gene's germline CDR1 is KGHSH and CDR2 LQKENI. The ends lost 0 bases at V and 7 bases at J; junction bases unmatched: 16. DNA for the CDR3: TGTGCCAGCTCACCACCGGGACAGGCTACGTGGTCATCGGGGACCCAGTACTTC. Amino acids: CASSPPGQATWSSGTQYF.